The rows below give T cell receptor beta chains drawn from one sample of a study of blood T cell repertoires in COVID-19. The table came from immunoSEQ multiplex PCR; TCRdb's copy has only in-frame clones and leaves some out. The table has 150,000 to 200,000 clones, 80% to 95% seen once. Sequenced sample: peripheral blood. The receptors were gathered from a woman aged 50 to 60 with acute or convalescent COVID-19. The CDR3 runs from the conserved cysteine through the conserved F or W. A D gene is named only where the DNA matches it firmly. Where a row states a size, it is once, few, many or the class of an expanded clone; other rows omit it.

d_call j_call v_call clone_size cdr3_aa
TRBD1 TRBJ1-4 TRBV2 - CASSPGQGGEKLFF
- TRBJ2-1 TRBV7-8 - CASSLGLANTYNEQFF
- TRBJ1-5 TRBV7-2 - CASSLGVGAANQPQHF
- TRBJ1-2 TRBV5-1 - CASSASQGGGYGYTF
TRBD1 TRBJ1-1 TRBV3-1/TRBV3-2 - CASSQLDRGTEAFF
- TRBJ1-1 TRBV6-5 - CASSYGWGRTEAFF
- TRBJ1-1 TRBV7-9 - CASSRGEGTEAFF
- TRBJ1-5 TRBV11-2 - CASSLDSDNQPQHF
- TRBJ2-1 TRBV9 once CASSVGYEGGSYNEQFF
- TRBJ1-1 TRBV29-1 - CSVTGGRGTEAFF
- TRBJ1-5 TRBV19 - CATWGDSHQPQHF
- TRBJ1-6 TRBV9 - CASSVAQGNNSPLHF
- TRBJ2-7 TRBV30 - CAWSGLSGIAHEQYF
- TRBJ1-4 TRBV7-9 - CASSSWTETNEKLFF